This T cell receptor (beta chain) was obtained from a study of radiotherapy plus CTLA-4 blockade in lung cancer. At the level of the study: Disease control was present in 30% to 40% of patients, and objective responses in 18%.

The length of the CDR3 is 15 residues. The ends lost 0 bases at V and 4 bases at J; junction bases unmatched: 8. CDR1 and CDR2 (germline): GTSNPN, SVGIG (reference sequence). Comments on this clone: What it recognizes is unknown.

Alongside CTLA-4 blockade with ipilimumab, patients with chemo-refractory metastatic non-small-cell lung cancer received focal radiation. General study points: Expansion in blood of tumor-derived TCR clones was seen after radiotherapy plus ipilimumab.

The table came from immunoSEQ multiplex PCR; TCRdb's copy has only in-frame clones and leaves some out. In the table there are tens of thousands of clones, 70% to 75% of which are singletons. This receptor was taken from a human donor with non-small cell lung cancer whose response to radiotherapy plus ipilimumab could not be evaluated. The chain is built from TRBV30 and TRBJ1-2; 7 positions match TRBD1. The specimen was peripheral blood, collected from a patient treated with radiotherapy plus ipilimumab. The CDR3 coding sequence is TGTGCCTGGAGTGTACAAGACAGGGCCGGCTATGGCTACACCTTC. It translates to CAWSVQDRAGYGYTF. Variable domain in full (rest from reference TRBV30 and TRBJ1-2): SQTIHQWPATLVQPVGSPLSLECTVEGTSNPNLYWYRQAAGRGLQLLFYSVGIGQISSEVPQNLSASRPQDRQFILSSKKLLLSDSGFYLCAWSVQDRAGYGYTFGSGTRLTVV.